What follows is one T cell receptor (beta chain) and its context. This clone was observed a handful of times. Its antigen is still unknown. No base quality values were provided; no much bigger clone lies one nucleotide off. The library was built by means of the immunoSEQ multiplex PCR assay. To provide template for TCR sequencing, every sample had RNA extracted and reverse transcribed into cDNA. SuperScript III was used to make first-strand cDNA, primed with a 2:1 mix of oligo-dT and random hexamers. Amplification bias was assessed with a synthetic immune receptor repertoire, and residual bias was removed computationally. The original methods were these. Raw reads were preprocessed for error removal, and CDR3 was defined according to IMGT conventions as running from the conserved cysteine to phenylalanine. Clonality was computed by normalizing Shannon entropy by log2 of the number of productive unique TCRs and subtracting the result from 1. Whether scalp clones were CD4 or CD8 was inferred by matching scalp TCRbeta sequences against CD4 and CD8 repertoires sorted from blood. This is the immuneACCESS table as TCRdb keeps it, with only in-frame sequences that have V and J called. A part of the clones is gone; compared with another copy, unresolved V genes explain less than half, and the rest is unexplained. V, J and clone size are those of that table, while D and trimming were read from the DNA. This sample is represented by about 180,000 clones; 40% to 55% of them were singletons. The leading ten clones occupy 10% of the sample.

For CDR1 and CDR2, the germline V gene (reference sequence) lists MNHEY and SMNVEV. Taken from cysteine to phenylalanine, the CDR3 has 15 residues. Just the 45-base CDR3 DNA is kept, in frame starting at base 1. Between the V and J ends, shortened by 8 bases and 1 base respectively, the junction contains 17 bases. These data are taken from a study of CD8+ T cells in alopecia areata (dated by TCRdb to 2016 to 2019). Notes on the research overall: Treated patients were enrolled in an open-label pilot trial of oral tofacitinib at 5 to 10 mg twice daily for moderate-to-severe alopecia areata. Tofacitinib was given for 6 to 18 months, followed by 6 months of follow-up off drug to assess delayed response and recurrence. Disease severity in treated patients was measured with the SALT score, which quantifies the percentage of affected scalp surface area. The study used high-throughput TCRbeta sequencing to examine T cell clonal expansion in alopecia areata, in both the C3H/HeJ mouse model and human patients. Human TCRbeta sequencing covered scalp tissue and sorted CD4+ and CD8+ peripheral blood T cells from patchy and totalis/universalis alopecia areata patients and healthy controls. Biopsies were taken from tofacitinib-treated patients at baseline and again at 4 and 24 weeks into treatment, and several of those patients also had a later scalp biopsy. Scalp clonality was compared among normal scalp (n=4), patchy alopecia areata scalp (n=8), and alopecia totalis/universalis scalp (n=8). RNA was extracted with the PAXgene miRNA kit for fixed scalp, the miRNeasy kit for PBMCs, and the RNeasy kit for mouse skin. TCRbeta CDR3 regions were amplified by immunoSEQ multiplex PCR with 35 Vbeta forward and 13 Jbeta reverse primers. The investigation overall reported the following: Unlike mouse skin, where gammadelta T cells dominate, normal human skin contains resident alphabeta T cells that get sequenced too, which complicates analysis of the scalp TCR repertoire. Compared with normal scalp, lesional scalp had higher clonality and more expanded CD8+ clones, particularly in alopecia totalis/universalis, a pattern that suggests antigenic drive. Shared TCR sequences between patients were less evident than in mice, which may be partly attributable to HLA diversity in the patient population. Many expanded lesional clones were found to persist in scalp and blood during tofacitinib treatment, and relapse after treatment cessation may be partly explained by this persistence. With tofacitinib, both scalp clonality and the number of expanded CD8+ clones among the top 100 scalp clones went down significantly. Because the treated cohort was small and included a single nonresponder, larger studies are needed to assess links between baseline CD8+ expansion and response.

The label giving this sample's treatment or condition can be read as: oral pan-JAK inhibitor, 5-10 mg twice daily. Peripheral blood and lesional scalp punch biopsies were obtained from patients with alopecia areata. PBMCs were isolated by density centrifugation and stained for CD3, CD4 and CD8, after which CD4+ and CD8+ T cells were sorted on a FACSAria. This specimen consisted of CD8+ T cells sorted from blood, obtained between weeks 51 and 54, from a patient treated with tofacitinib. This chain is built from TRBV27 and TRBJ2-5; 6 matching bases give a weak D call of TRBD1. The sequence was collected from a human donor with alopecia areata. The DNA reads TGTGCCAGCCGCGCCTTACAGGGCTCCCAAGAGACCCAGTACTTC. This sequence encodes CASRALQGSQETQYF.